This T cell receptor beta chain derives from a study of T cell responses to AZD1222 COVID-19 vaccine. Germline CDR1 is SGHRS and CDR2 is YFSETQ. The junction had 8 bases not matched to a gene; V was cut back by 5 bases and J by 2 bases. The CDR3 totals 15 residues. Broader study findings: Repertoire samples came only from after the peak T cell response. Clonal diversity may have been underestimated, and the donors were mostly white British, with more females than males.

Concerning this clone: Its antigen is not known.

Only in-frame clones appear in the TCRdb table, and some are missing; sequencing was by immunoSEQ multiplex PCR. The table lists 120,000 or so clones, around 90% of them singletons. This clonotype was sampled from an adult in good health. V is TRBV5-1 and J is TRBJ2-7, with 9 bases identical to TRBD1. The material sequenced was peripheral blood, taken on day 0 of AZD1222 vaccination. This chain's CDR3 is CASRTGQGSPYEQYF. The DNA for the CDR3 is TGCGCCAGCAGGACCGGACAGGGGAGCCCCTACGAGCAGTACTTC.